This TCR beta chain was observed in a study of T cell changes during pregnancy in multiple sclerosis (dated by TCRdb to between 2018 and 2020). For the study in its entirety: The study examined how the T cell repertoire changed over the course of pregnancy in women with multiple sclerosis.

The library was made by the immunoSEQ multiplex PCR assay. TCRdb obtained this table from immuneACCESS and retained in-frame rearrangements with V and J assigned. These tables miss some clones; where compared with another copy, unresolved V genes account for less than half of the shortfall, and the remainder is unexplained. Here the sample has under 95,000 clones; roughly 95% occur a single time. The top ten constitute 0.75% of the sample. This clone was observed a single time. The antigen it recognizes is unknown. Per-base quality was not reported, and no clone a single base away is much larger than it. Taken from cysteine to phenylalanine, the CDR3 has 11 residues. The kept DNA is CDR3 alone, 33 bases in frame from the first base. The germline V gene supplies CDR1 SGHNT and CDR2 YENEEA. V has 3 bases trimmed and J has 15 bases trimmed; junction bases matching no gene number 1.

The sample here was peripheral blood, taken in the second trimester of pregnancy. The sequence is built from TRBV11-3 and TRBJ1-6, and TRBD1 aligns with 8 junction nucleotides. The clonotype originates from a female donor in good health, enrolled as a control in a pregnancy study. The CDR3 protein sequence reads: CASSLGQVLHF. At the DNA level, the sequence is TGTGCCAGCAGCTTGGGACAGGTCCTCCACTTT.